One sample yielded the 7 T cell receptor beta chains listed below, sequenced in a study of control samples from healthy donors and cancer patients. Data came from immunoSEQ multiplex PCR; TCRdb stores just in-frame clones and leaves some out. The profile shows approximately 120,000 clones, 92% of them singletons. The sample was PBMCs. The receptors come from a man aged 80 or over with head and neck cancer.

In the case of this clone: The same CDR3 arises from other DNA sequences in this sample as well. This chain joins TRBV30 and TRBJ1-4; D uncertain. In germline, CDR1 is GTSNPN, CDR2 SVGIG (reference sequence). The CDR3 consists of 13 residues. The V end lost 4 bases, the J end lost 4 bases, and 10 bases lay between the germline ends. CDR3 coding DNA: TGTGCCTGGAACCGGGGTTTTAATGAAAAACTGTTTTTT. Residues: CAWNRGFNEKLFF.

The V and J genes are TRBV9 and TRBJ1-1, with 7 bases lining up with TRBD1. Per the germline V gene, CDR1 is SGDLS and CDR2 is YYNGEE. The CDR3 loop spans 14 amino acids. Losses at the gene ends were 3 bases for V and 3 bases for J; bases not matched to a gene: 5. Written as DNA, the CDR3 is TGTGCCAGCAGCGAGACAGGGTTGCACACTGAAGCTTTCTTT. It specifies CASSETGLHTEAFF.

This rearrangement joins TRBV6-6 to TRBJ1-3; no clear D gene. V was pared by 10 bases and J by 2 bases, with 12 bases between. Germline values: CDR1 MNHNY, CDR2 SVGAGI (reference sequence). The CDR3 is 13 residues long. CDR3 loop: CATKSVAGNTIYF. In DNA, the CDR3 is TGTGCCACCAAGTCCGTGGCTGGAAACACCATATATTTT.

The genes are TRBV9 and TRBJ2-7; 8 bases map to TRBD2. With V trimmed by 6 bases and J by 3 bases, 8 bases remained unmatched. CDR1 is SGDLS and CDR2 is YYNGEE in the germline V gene. CDR3 length equals 14 residues. Here the CDR3 DNA reads TGTGCCAGCAAGCCAGCGGGGGAGAACTACGAGCAGTACTTC. Its protein is CASKPAGENYEQYF. Based on the CDR3 plus reference TRBV9 and TRBJ2-7, the full variable domain is DSGVTQTPKHLITATGQRVTLRCSPRSGDLSVYWYQQSLDQGLQFLIQYYNGEERAKGNILERFSAQQFPDLHSELNLSSLELGDSALYFCASKPAGENYEQYFGPGTRLTVT.

J is TRBJ2-5 and V is TRBV10-3; D unresolved. Germline values: CDR1 ENHRY, CDR2 SYGVKD. The CDR3 consists of 13 residues. Trimming left V 5 bases short and J 9 bases short, with 16 bases between. DNA of the CDR3: TGTGCCATCAGTCCCACGGGTCAACGAGCCCAGTACTTC. Translation: CAISPTGQRAQYF.

V usage is TRBV10-3 and J usage is TRBJ1-1; TRBD1 agrees at 8 bases. Per the germline V gene, CDR1 is ENHRY and CDR2 is SYGVKD. The V gene end was trimmed by 5 bases and the J gene end by 5 bases; junction bases not matched to a gene: 10. The CDR3 loop spans 15 amino acids. The CDR3 DNA reads as TGTGCCATCAGTTCTTCAGGGGGCGCGGGAACTGAAGCTTTCTTT. It specifies CAISSSGGAGTEAFF.

The gene calls are TRBV5-4 and TRBJ1-1; D not certain. The CDR3 length is 14 residues. V lost 0 bases and J lost 1, with 7 bases in between. Germline assignment: CDR1 SGHNT and CDR2 YYREEE (reference sequence). This chain's CDR3 is CASSLAGQNTEAFF. The CDR3 DNA reads as TGTGCCAGCAGCTTGGCGGGCCAGAACACTGAAGCTTTCTTT.